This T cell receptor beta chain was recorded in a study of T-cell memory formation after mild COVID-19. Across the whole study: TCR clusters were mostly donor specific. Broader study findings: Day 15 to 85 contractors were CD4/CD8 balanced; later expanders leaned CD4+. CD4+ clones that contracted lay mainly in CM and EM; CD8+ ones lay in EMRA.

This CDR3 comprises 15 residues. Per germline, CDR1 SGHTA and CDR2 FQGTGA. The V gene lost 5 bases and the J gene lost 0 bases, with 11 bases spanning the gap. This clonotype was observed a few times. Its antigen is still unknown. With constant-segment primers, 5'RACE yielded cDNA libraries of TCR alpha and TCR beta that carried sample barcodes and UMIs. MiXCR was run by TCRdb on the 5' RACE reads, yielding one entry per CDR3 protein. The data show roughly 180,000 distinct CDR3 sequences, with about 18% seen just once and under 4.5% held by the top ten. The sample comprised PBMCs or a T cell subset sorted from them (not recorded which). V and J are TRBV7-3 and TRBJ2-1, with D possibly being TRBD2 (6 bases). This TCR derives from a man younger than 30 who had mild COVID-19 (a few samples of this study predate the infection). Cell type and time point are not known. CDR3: CASSALGSSYNEQFF. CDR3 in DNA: TGTGCCAGCAGCGCTCTCGGGAGCTCCTACAATGAGCAGTTCTTC.